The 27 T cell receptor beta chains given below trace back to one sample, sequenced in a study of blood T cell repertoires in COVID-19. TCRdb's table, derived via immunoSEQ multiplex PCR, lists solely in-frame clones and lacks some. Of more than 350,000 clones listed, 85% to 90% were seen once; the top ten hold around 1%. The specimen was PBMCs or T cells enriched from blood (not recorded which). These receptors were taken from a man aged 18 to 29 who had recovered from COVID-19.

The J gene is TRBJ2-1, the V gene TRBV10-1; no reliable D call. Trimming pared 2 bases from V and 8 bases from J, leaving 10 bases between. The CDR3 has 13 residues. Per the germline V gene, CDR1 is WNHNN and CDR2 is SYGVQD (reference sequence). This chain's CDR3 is CASSENSVDEQFF. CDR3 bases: TGCGCCAGCAGTGAGAATTCGGTAGATGAGCAGTTCTTC.

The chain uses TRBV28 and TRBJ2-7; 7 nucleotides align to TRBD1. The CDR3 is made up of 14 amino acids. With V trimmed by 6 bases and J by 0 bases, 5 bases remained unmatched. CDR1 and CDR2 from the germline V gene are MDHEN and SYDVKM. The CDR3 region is CASRVSGGSYEQYF. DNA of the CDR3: TGTGCCAGCAGGGTGTCAGGGGGCTCCTACGAGCAGTACTTC.

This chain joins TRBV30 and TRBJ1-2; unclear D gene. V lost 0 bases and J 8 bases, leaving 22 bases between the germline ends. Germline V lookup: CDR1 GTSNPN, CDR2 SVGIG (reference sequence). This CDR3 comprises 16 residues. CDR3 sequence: CAWSVLVGPTRGGYTF. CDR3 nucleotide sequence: TGTGCCTGGAGTGTACTGGTCGGCCCAACACGCGGAGGCTACACCTTC.

CDR3 sequence: CASSPSQYRNSNQPQHF. CDR3 nucleotide sequence: TGTGCCAGTAGTCCTTCACAATACAGAAATAGCAATCAGCCCCAGCATTTT. This chain connects TRBV19 to TRBJ1-5; the D is unclear. V lost 5 bases, J lost 0 bases, and 17 bases lay in between. The germline V gene encodes CDR1 LNHDA and CDR2 SQIVND (reference sequence). This CDR3 contains 17 residues.

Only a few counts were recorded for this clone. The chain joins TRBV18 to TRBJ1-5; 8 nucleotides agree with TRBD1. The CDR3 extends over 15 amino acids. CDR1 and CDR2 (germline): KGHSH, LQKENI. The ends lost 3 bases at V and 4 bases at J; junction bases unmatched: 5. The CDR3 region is CASSPTGTGNQPQHF. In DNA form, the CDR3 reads TGTGCCAGCTCACCCACCGGGACAGGAAATCAGCCCCAGCATTTT.

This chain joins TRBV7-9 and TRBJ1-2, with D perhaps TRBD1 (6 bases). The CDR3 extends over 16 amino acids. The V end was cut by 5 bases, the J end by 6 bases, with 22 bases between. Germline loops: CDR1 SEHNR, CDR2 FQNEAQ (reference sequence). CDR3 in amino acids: CASSITRRGGKDGYTF. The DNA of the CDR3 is TGTGCCAGCAGCATCACCAGGAGGGGGGGAAAGGATGGCTACACCTTC.

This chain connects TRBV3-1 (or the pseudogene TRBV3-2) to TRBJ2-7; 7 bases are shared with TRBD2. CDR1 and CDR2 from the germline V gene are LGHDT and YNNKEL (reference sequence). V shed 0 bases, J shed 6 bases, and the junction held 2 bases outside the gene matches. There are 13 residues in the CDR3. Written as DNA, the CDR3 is TGTGCCAGCAGCCAAGACGGGAGGTCCGAGCAGTACTTC. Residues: CASSQDGRSEQYF.

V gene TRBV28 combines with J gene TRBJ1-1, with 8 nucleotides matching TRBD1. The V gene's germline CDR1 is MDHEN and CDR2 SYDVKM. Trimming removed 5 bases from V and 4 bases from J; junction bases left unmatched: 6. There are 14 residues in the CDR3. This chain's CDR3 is CASSAGGASTEAFF. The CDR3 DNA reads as TGTGCCAGCAGTGCAGGGGGCGCGTCCACTGAAGCTTTCTTT.

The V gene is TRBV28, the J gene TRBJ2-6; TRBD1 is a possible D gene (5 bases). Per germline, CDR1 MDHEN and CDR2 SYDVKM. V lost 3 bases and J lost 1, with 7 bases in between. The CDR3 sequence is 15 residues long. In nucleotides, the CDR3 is TGTGCCAGCAGTTTGGGGCAGTCTGGGGCCAACGTCCTGACTTTC. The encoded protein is CASSLGQSGANVLTF.

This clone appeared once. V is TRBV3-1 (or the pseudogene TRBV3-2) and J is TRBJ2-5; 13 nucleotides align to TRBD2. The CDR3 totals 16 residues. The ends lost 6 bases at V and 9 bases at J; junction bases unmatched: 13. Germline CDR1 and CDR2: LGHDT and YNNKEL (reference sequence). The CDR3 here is CASRRTSGGGVGAQYF. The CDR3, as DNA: TGTGCCAGCAGGAGGACTAGCGGGGGCGGGGTTGGGGCCCAGTACTTC.

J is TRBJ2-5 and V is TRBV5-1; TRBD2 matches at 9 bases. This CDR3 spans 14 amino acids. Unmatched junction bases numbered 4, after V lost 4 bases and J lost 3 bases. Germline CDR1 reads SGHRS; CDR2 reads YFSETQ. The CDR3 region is CASSNIAGEETQYF. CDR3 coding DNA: TGCGCCAGCAGCAATATAGCGGGGGAAGAGACCCAGTACTTC. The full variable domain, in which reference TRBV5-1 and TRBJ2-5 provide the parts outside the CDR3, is KAGVTQTPRYLIKTRGQQVTLSCSPISGHRSVSWYQQTPGQGLQFLFEYFSETQRNKGNFPGRFSGRQFSNSRSEMNVSTLELGDSALYLCASSNIAGEETQYFGPGTRLLVL.

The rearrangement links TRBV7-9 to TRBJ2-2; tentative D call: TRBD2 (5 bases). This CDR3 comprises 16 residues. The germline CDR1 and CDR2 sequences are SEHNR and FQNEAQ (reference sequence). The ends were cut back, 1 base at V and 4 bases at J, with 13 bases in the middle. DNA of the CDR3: TGTGCCAGCAGCTTAGAAGAGGGTTCGGTCACCGGGGAGCTGTTTTTT. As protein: CASSLEEGSVTGELFF.

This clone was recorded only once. The CDR3: CASSADRGYNQPQHF. DNA for the CDR3: TGTGCCAGCAGTGCGGACAGGGGATACAATCAGCCCCAGCATTTT. The chain combines TRBV28 with TRBJ1-5, with TRBD1 matching over 9 bases. The CDR3 covers 15 residues. The ends lost 5 bases at V and 3 bases at J; junction bases unmatched: 5. Looked up from germline, CDR1 is MDHEN and CDR2 is SYDVKM.

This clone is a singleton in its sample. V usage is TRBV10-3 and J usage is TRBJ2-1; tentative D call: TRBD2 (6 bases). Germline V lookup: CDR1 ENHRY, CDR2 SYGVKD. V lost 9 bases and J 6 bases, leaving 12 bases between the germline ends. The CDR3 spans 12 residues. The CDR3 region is CAMGGTTNEQFF. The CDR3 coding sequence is TGTGCCATGGGCGGGACCACCAATGAGCAGTTCTTC.

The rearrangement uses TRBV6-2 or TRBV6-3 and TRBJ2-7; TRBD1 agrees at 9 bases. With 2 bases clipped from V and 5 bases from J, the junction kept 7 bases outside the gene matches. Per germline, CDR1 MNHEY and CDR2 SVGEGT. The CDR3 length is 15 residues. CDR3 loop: CASSYITGGFDEQYF. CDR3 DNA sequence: TGTGCCAGCAGTTACATTACAGGGGGCTTCGACGAGCAGTACTTC.

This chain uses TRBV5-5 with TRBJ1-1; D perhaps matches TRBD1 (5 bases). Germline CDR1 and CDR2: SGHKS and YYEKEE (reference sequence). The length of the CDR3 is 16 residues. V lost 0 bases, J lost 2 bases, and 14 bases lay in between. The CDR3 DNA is TGTGCCAGCAGCTTGGTTACGTGGGGCTCTAACACTGAAGCTTTCTTT. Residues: CASSLVTWGSNTEAFF.

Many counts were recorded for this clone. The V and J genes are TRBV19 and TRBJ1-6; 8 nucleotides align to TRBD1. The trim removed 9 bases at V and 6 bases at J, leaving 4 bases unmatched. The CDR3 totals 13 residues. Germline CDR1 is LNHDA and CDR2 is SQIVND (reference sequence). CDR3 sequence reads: CARTGECNSPLHF. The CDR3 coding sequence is TGTGCCAGGACAGGGGAATGTAATTCACCCCTCCACTTT.

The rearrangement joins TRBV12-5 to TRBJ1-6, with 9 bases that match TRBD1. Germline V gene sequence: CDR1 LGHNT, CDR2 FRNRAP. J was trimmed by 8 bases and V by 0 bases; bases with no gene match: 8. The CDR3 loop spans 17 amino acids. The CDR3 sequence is CASGLVLWDRAYSPLHF. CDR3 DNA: TGTGCTAGTGGTTTGGTACTCTGGGACAGGGCTTATTCACCCCTCCACTTT.

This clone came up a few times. This CDR3 reads CASSVGRDAYEQYF. The CDR3 DNA reads as TGTGCCAGCAGCGTAGGGCGGGACGCCTACGAGCAGTACTTC. V is TRBV9 and J is TRBJ2-7; TRBD2 is a possible D gene (6 bases). Trimming stripped 0 bases from V and 2 bases from J, with 9 bases between. Germline CDR1 SGDLS, CDR2 YYNGEE. The CDR3 has 14 residues. The full variable domain, rest sourced from reference TRBV9 and TRBJ2-7, is DSGVTQTPKHLITATGQRVTLRCSPRSGDLSVYWYQQSLDQGLQFLIQYYNGEERAKGNILERFSAQQFPDLHSELNLSSLELGDSALYFCASSVGRDAYEQYFGPGTRLTVT.

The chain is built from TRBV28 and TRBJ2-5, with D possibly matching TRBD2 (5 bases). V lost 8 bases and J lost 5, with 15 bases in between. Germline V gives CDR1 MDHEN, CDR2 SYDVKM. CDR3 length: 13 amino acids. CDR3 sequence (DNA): TGTGCCAGCGGGAGAACTGGCATGGAGACCCAGTACTTC. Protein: CASGRTGMETQYF. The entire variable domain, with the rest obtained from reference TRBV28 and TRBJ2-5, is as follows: DVKVTQSSRYLVKRTGEKVFLECVQDMDHENMFWYRQDPGLGLRLIYFSYDVKMKEKGDIPEGYSVSREKKERFSLILESASTNQTSMYLCASGRTGMETQYFGPGTRLLVL.

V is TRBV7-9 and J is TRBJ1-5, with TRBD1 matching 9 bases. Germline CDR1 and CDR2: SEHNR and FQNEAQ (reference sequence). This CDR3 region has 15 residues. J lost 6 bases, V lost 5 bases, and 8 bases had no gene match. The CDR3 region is CASSHAGTGRQPQHF. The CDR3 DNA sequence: TGTGCCAGCAGCCACGCCGGGACAGGGCGTCAGCCCCAGCATTTT. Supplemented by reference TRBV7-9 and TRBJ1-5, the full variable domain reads DTGVSQNPRHKITKRGQNVTFRCDPISEHNRLYWYRQTLGQGPEFLTYFQNEAQLEKSRLLSDRFSAERPKGSFSTLEIQRTEQGDSAMYLCASSHAGTGRQPQHFGDGTRLSIL.

Written as DNA, the CDR3 is TGTGCCAGCAGCACCCACAGGGGGCTAATGAACACTGAAGCTTTCTTT. Protein: CASSTHRGLMNTEAFF. The rearrangement joins TRBV11-2 to TRBJ1-1, with TRBD1 matching over 9 bases. V shed 5 bases, J shed 0 bases, and the junction held 7 bases outside the gene matches. CDR3 length: 16 residues. Looked up from germline, CDR1 is SGHAT and CDR2 is FQNNGV.

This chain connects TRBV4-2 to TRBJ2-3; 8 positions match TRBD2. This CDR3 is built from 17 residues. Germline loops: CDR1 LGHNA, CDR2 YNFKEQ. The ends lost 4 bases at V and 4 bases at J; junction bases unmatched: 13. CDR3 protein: CASSPTGRGGPADTQYF. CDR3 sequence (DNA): TGTGCCAGCAGCCCTACTGGCCGGGGGGGCCCCGCAGATACGCAGTATTTT.

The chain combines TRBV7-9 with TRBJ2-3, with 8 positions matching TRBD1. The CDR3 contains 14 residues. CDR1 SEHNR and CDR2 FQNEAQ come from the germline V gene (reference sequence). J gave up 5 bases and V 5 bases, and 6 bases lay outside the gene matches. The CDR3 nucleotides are TGTGCCAGCAGCCGGACAGGGACCGGAGATACGCAGTATTTT. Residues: CASSRTGTGDTQYF.

CDR3 coding DNA: TGCAGTGCTAGTTTAGGTACAGGGGGAAGAAATCAGCCCCAGCATTTT. Translated: CSASLGTGGRNQPQHF. The V call is TRBV20-1, the J call TRBJ1-5, with 8 bases that match TRBD1. This CDR3 comprises 16 residues. Unmatched junction bases numbered 11, after V lost 3 bases and J lost 4 bases. Looked up from germline, CDR1 is DFQATT and CDR2 is SNEGSKA (reference sequence).

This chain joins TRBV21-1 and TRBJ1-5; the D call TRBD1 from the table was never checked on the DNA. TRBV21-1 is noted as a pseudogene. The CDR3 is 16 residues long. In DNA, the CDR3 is TGTGCCAGCAGCAAAAAGCACAGATGTAGCAATCAGCCCCAGCATTTT. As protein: CASSKKHRCSNQPQHF.

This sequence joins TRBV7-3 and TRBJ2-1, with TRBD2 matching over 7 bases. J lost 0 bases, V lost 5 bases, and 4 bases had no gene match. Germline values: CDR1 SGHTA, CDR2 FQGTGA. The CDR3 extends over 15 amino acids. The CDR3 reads CASSPASGSYNEQFF. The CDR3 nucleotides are TGTGCCAGCAGCCCAGCTAGCGGCTCCTACAATGAGCAGTTCTTC.